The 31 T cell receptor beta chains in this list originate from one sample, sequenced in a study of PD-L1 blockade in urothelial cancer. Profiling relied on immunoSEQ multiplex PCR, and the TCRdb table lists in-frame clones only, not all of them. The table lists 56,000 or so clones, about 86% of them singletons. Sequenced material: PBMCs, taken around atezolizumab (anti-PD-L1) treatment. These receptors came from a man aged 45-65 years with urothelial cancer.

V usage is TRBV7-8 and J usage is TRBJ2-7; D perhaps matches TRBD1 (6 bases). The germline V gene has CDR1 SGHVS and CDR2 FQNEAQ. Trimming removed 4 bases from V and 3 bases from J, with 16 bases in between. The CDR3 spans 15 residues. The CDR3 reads CASSSGWGHLYEQYF. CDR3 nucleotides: TGTGCCAGCAGCTCTGGATGGGGACACCTCTACGAGCAGTACTTC.

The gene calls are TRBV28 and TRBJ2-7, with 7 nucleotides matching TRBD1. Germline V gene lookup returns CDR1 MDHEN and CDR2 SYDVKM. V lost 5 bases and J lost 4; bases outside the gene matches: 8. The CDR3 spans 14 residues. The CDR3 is CASSVGTVTYEQYF. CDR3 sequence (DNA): TGTGCCAGCAGTGTGGGGACAGTAACTTACGAGCAGTACTTC.

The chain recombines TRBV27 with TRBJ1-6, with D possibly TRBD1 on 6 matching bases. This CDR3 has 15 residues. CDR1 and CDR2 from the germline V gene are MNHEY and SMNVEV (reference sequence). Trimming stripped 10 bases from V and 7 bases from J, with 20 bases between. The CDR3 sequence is CATQRGGARNSPLHF. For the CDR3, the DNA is TGTGCCACCCAACGTGGGGGGGCAAGAAATTCACCCCTCCACTTT.

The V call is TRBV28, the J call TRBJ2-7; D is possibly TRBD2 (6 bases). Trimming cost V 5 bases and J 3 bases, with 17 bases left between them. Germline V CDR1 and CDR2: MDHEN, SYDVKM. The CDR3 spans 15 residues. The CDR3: CASSRRDFSVYEQYF. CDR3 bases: TGTGCCAGCAGTCGACGGGACTTTTCAGTCTACGAGCAGTACTTC.

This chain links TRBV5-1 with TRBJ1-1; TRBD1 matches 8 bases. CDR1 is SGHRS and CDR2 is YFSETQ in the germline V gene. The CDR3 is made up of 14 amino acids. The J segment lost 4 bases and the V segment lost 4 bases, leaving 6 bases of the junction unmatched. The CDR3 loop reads CASSPQGDGTEAFF. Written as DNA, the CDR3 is TGCGCCAGCAGCCCACAGGGGGATGGCACTGAAGCTTTCTTT.

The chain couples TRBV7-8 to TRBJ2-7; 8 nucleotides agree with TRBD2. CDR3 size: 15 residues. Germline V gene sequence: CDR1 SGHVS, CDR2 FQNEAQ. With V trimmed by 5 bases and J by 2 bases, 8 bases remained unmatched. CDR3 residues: CASSPRGSGTYEQYF. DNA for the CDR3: TGTGCCAGCAGCCCCCGGGGTAGCGGGACCTACGAGCAGTACTTC.

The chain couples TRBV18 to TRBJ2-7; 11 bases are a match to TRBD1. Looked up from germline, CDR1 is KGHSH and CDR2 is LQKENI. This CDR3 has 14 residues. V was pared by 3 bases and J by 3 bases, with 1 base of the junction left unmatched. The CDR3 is CASSPGQGVYEQYF. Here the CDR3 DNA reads TGTGCCAGCTCACCGGGACAGGGGGTCTACGAGCAGTACTTC.

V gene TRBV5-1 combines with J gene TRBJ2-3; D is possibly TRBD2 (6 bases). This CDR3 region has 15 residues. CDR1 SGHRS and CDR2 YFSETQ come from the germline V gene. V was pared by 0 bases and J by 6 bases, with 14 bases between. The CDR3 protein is CASSLGAGLADTQYF. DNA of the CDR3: TGCGCCAGCAGCTTGGGGGCGGGACTCGCTGATACGCAGTATTTT.

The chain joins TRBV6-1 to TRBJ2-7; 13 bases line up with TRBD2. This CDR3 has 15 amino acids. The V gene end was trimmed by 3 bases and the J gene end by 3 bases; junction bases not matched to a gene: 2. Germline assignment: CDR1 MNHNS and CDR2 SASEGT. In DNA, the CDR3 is TGTGCCAGCAGTGAGGGACTAGCGGGGTTCTACGAGCAGTACTTC. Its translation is CASSEGLAGFYEQYF.

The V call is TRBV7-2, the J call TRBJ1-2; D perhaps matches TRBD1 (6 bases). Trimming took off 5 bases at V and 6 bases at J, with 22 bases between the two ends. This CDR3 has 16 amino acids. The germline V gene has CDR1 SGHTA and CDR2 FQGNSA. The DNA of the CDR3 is TGTGCCAGCAGCCCCGAGGGCGCACAGGGTACGAATGGCTACACCTTC. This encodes CASSPEGAQGTNGYTF.

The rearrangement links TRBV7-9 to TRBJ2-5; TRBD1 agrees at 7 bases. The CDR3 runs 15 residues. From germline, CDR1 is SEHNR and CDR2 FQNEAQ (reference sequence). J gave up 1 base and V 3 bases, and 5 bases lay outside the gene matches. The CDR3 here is CASSFGRDSQETQYF. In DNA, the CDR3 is TGTGCCAGCAGCTTTGGACGGGACAGCCAAGAGACCCAGTACTTC.

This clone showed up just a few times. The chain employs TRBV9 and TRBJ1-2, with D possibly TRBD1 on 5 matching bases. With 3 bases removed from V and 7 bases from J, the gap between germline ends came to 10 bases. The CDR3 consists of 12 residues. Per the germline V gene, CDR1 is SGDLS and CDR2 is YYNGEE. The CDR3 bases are TGTGCCAGCAGCGCCTCAGGGTTTGGCTACACCTTC. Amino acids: CASSASGFGYTF.

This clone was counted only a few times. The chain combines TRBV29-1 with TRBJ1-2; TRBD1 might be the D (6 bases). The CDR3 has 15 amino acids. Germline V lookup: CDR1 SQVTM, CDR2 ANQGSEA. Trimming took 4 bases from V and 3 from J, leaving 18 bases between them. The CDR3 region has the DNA TGCAGCGTTGGCCCGACAGGCCTTAGAGACTATGGCTACACCTTC. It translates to CSVGPTGLRDYGYTF.

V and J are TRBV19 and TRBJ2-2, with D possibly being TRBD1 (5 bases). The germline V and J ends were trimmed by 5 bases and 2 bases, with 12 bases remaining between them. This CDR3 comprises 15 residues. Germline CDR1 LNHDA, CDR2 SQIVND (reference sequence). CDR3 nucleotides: TGTGCCAGTAGTCCGCTGCAGGGTAACACCGGGGAGCTGTTTTTT. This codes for CASSPLQGNTGELFF.

The CDR3 region is CAWSLLGGLAFF. CDR3 DNA: TGTGCCTGGAGCCTTTTGGGGGGGTTAGCTTTCTTT. J is TRBJ1-1 and V is TRBV30, with D possibly matching TRBD1 (5 bases). The CDR3 loop spans 12 amino acids. Looked up from germline, CDR1 is GTSNPN and CDR2 is SVGIG (reference sequence). Trimming took 3 bases from V and 10 from J, leaving 15 bases between them.

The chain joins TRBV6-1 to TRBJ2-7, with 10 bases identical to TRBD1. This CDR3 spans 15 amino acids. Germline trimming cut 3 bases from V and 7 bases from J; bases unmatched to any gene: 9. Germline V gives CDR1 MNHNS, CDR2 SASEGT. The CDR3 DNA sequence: TGTGCCAGCAGTGACGCCGGGACAGGGGTCGGTGAGCAGTACTTC. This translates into CASSDAGTGVGEQYF.

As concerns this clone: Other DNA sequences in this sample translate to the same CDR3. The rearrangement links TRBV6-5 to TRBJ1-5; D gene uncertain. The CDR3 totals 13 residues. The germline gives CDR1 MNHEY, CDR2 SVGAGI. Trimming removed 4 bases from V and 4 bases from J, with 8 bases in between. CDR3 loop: CASSLQQNQPQHF. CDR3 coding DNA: TGTGCCAGCAGTTTACAGCAGAATCAGCCCCAGCATTTT.

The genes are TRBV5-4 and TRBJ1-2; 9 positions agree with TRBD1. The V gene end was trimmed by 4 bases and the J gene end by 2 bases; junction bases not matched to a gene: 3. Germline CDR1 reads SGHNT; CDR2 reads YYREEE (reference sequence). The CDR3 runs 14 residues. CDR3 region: CASSDDRGNYGYTF. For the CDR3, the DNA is TGTGCCAGCAGCGACGACAGGGGGAACTATGGCTACACCTTC. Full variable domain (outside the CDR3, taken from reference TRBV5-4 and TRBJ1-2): ETGVTQSPTHLIKTRGQQVTLRCSSQSGHNTVSWYQQALGQGPQFIFQYYREEENGRGNFPPRFSGLQFPNYSSELNVNALELDDSALYLCASSDDRGNYGYTFGSGTRLTVV.

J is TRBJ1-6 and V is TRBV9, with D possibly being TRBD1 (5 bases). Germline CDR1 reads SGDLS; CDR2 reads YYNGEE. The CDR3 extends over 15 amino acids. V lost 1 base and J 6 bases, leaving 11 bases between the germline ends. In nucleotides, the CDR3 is TGTGCCAGCAGCGTATTCCAGGGATTTAATTCACCCCTCCACTTT. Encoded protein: CASSVFQGFNSPLHF.

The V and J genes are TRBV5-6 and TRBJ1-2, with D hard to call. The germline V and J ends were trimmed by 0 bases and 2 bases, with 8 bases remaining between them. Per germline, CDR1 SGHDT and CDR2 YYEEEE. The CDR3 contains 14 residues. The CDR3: CASSLVGVNYGYTF. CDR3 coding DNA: TGTGCCAGCAGCTTGGTCGGGGTAAACTATGGCTACACCTTC.

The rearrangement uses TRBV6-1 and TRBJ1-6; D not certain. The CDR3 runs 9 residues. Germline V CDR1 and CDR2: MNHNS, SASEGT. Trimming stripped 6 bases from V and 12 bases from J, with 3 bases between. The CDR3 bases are TGTGCCAGCAGCCTACCCCTCCACTTT. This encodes CASSLPLHF.

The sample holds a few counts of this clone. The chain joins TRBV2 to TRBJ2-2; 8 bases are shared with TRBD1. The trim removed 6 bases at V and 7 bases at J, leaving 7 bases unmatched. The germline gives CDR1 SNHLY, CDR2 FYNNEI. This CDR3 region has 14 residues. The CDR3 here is CASRKDREVGELFF. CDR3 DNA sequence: TGTGCCAGCAGGAAGGACAGGGAGGTCGGGGAGCTGTTTTTT.

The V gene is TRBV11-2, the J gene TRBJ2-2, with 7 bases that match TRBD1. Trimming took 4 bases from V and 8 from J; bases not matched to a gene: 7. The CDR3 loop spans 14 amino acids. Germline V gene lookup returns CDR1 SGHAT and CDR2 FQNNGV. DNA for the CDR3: TGTGCCAGCAGCTCGGGACAGCGAAGGGGGGAGCTGTTTTTT. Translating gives CASSSGQRRGELFF.

CDR3 sequence reads: CASSQTGKQETQYF. CDR3 in DNA: TGTGCCAGCAGTCAAACAGGGAAACAAGAGACCCAGTACTTC. The V gene is TRBV2, the J gene TRBJ2-5; D is possibly TRBD1 (6 bases). This CDR3 is built from 14 residues. In germline, CDR1 is SNHLY, CDR2 FYNNEI. V dropped 5 bases and J dropped 2 bases, with 12 bases sitting between them.

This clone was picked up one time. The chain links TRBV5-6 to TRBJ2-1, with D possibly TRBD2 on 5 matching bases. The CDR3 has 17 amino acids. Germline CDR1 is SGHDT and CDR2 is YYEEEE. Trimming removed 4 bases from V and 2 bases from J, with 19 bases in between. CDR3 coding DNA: TGTGCCAGCAGCCCATACGGACTGGCCGTCGCCTACAATGAGCAGTTCTTC. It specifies CASSPYGLAVAYNEQFF. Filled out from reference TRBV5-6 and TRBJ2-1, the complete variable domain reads DAGVTQSPTHLIKTRGQQVTLRCSPKSGHDTVSWYQQALGQGPQFIFQYYEEEERQRGNFPDRFSGHQFPNYSSELNVNALLLGDSALYLCASSPYGLAVAYNEQFFGPGTRLTVL.

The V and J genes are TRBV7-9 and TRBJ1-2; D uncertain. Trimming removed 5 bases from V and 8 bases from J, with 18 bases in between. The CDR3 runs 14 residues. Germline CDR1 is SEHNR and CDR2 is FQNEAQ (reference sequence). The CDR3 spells CASSLLQYPEGYTF. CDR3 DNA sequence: TGTGCCAGCAGCCTTCTTCAGTACCCGGAGGGCTACACCTTC.

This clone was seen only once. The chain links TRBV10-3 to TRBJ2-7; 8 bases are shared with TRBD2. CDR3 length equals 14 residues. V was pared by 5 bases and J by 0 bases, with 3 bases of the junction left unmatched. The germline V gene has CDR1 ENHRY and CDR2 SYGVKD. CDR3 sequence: CAISPGTSSYEQYF. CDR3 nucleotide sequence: TGTGCCATCAGTCCCGGGACTAGCTCCTACGAGCAGTACTTC.

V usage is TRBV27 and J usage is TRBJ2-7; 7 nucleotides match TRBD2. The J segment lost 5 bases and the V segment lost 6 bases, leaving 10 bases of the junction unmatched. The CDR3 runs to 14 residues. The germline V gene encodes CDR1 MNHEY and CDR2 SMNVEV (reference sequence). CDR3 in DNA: TGTGCCAGCAGACCAAGCGGGGACGGTAACGAGCAGTACTTC. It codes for CASRPSGDGNEQYF.

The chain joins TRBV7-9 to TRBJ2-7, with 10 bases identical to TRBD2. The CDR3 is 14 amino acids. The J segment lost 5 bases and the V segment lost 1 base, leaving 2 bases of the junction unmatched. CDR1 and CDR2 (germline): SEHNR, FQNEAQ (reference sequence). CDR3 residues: CASSLGLAGHEQYF. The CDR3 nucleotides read TGTGCCAGCAGCTTAGGACTAGCGGGCCACGAGCAGTACTTC.

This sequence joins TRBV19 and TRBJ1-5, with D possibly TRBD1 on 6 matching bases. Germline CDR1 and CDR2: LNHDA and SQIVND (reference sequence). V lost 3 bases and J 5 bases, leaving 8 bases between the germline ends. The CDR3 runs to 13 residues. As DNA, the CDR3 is TGTGCCAGTAGTATTCGACAGGATCAGCCCCAGCATTTT. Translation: CASSIRQDQPQHF. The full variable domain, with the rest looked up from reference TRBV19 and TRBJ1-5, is DGGITQSPKYLFRKEGQNVTLSCEQNLNHDAMYWYRQDPGQGLRLIYYSQIVNDFQKGDIAEGYSVSREKKESFPLTVTSAQKNPTAFYLCASSIRQDQPQHFGDGTRLSIL.

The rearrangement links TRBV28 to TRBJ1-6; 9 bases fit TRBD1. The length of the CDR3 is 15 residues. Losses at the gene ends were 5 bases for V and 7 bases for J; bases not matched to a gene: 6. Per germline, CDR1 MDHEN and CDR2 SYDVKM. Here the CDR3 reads CASSPSDRGNSPLHF. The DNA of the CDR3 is TGTGCCAGCAGTCCCTCGGACAGGGGAAATTCACCCCTCCACTTT. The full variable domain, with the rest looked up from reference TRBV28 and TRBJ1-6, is DVKVTQSSRYLVKRTGEKVFLECVQDMDHENMFWYRQDPGLGLRLIYFSYDVKMKEKGDIPEGYSVSREKKERFSLILESASTNQTSMYLCASSPSDRGNSPLHFGNGTRLTVT.